These T cell receptor beta chains were read from a single sample in a study of blood T cell repertoires in COVID-19. Assay used: immunoSEQ multiplex PCR; TCRdb lists only in-frame clones, some missing. The sample contains some 150,000 clones, around 89% of which appear only once. Sequenced input: PBMCs or T cells enriched from blood (not recorded which). The receptor set was obtained from a woman in her 30s with acute COVID-19. Both conserved end residues are part of each CDR3. A D gene is named only where the DNA matches it firmly. Clone size is shown for a subset of rows, as once, few, many or a class of expanded clone.

len | j_gene | d_gene | abundance | v_gene | CDR3aa | CDR3nt
14 | TRBJ2-3 | TRBD2 | . | TRBV4-2 | CASSQGLDTDTQYF | TGTGCCAGCAGCCAGGGACTAGACACAGATACGCAGTATTTT
15 | TRBJ2-7 | TRBD1 | . | TRBV3-1/TRBV3-2 | CASSQDSGGSWEQYF | TGTGCCAGCAGCCAAGACTCAGGGGGCTCGTGGGAGCAGTACTTC
14 | TRBJ2-5 | . | . | TRBV7-2 | CASSLSPSQETQYF | TGTGCCAGCAGCTTATCCCCTAGCCAAGAGACCCAGTACTTC
14 | TRBJ1-4 | . | . | TRBV13 | CASSLTGGDEKLFF | TGTGCCAGCAGCTTAACTGGCGGGGACGAAAAACTGTTTTTT
14 | TRBJ2-1 | . | . | TRBV10-3 | CAISPGTYYNEQFF | TGTGCCATCAGCCCCGGGACATACTACAATGAGCAGTTCTTC
18 | TRBJ2-6 | . | . | TRBV10-3 | CAISESYFLDSGANVLTF | TGTGCCATCAGTGAGTCGTATTTCTTAGACTCTGGGGCCAACGTCCTGACTTTC
16 | TRBJ2-1 | TRBD2 | . | TRBV5-5 | CASSWGGTSGYNEQFF | TGTGCCAGCAGCTGGGGTGGGACTAGCGGCTACAATGAGCAGTTCTTC
14 | TRBJ1-6 | . | once | TRBV4-3 | CASGGLTTGSPLHF | TGCGCCAGCGGGGGACTGACTACGGGTTCACCCCTCCACTTT
15 | TRBJ1-3 | . | . | TRBV28 | CASSSGVYSGNTIYF | TGTGCCAGCAGTTCAGGGGTGTACTCTGGAAACACCATATATTTT
15 | TRBJ2-1 | . | . | TRBV2 | CASRASVTTYNEQFF | TGTGCCAGCAGAGCCAGCGTAACCACCTACAATGAGCAGTTCTTC
16 | TRBJ2-7 | TRBD2 | . | TRBV11-2 | CASSLGQLAGAYEQYF | TGTGCCAGCAGCCTGGGGCAACTAGCGGGGGCCTACGAGCAGTACTTC
16 | TRBJ2-1 | TRBD2 | . | TRBV4-1 | CASTASTSAPYNEQFF | TGCGCCAGCACTGCTTCCACTAGCGCCCCCTACAATGAGCAGTTCTTC
17 | TRBJ1-6 | . | . | TRBV2 | CASSAILGQSSNSPLHF | TGTGCCAGCAGTGCCATACTCGGACAGTCGTCGAATTCACCCCTCCACTTT
16 | TRBJ1-2 | . | . | TRBV4-1 | CASSQDLATELYGYTF | TGCGCCAGCAGCCAAGATCTGGCCACAGAGCTATATGGCTACACCTTC
15 | TRBJ2-7 | TRBD1 | once | TRBV6-5 | CASSNSGTGGGEQYF | TGTGCCAGCAGTAACTCCGGGACAGGGGGCGGCGAGCAGTACTTC
14 | TRBJ2-7 | TRBD1 | . | TRBV6-5 | CASSFAGGPYEQYF | TGTGCCAGCAGTTTCGCAGGGGGCCCATACGAGCAGTACTTC
17 | TRBJ1-5 | TRBD1 | few | TRBV4-1 | CASSQEGQISSNQPQHF | TGCGCCAGCAGCCAAGAGGGACAGATTAGTAGCAATCAGCCCCAGCATTTT
14 | TRBJ1-1 | . | . | TRBV5-1 | CASTPTAPSTEAFF | TGCGCCAGCACCCCGACAGCTCCTAGCACTGAAGCTTTCTTT
14 | TRBJ2-7 | TRBD1 | . | TRBV28 | CASSFTRTGREQYF | TGTGCCAGCAGTTTTACCCGGACAGGGCGCGAGCAGTACTTC
15 | TRBJ1-2 | TRBD1 | . | TRBV15 | CATSSPSQGAYGYTF | TGTGCCACCAGCAGCCCTAGTCAGGGGGCGTATGGCTACACCTTC
13 | TRBJ1-1 | . | . | TRBV12-3/TRBV12-4 | CASSLGQGTEAFF | TGTGCCAGCAGTTTGGGCCAAGGAACTGAAGCTTTCTTT
16 | TRBJ2-1 | TRBD2 | . | TRBV4-2 | CASSQETSGSYNEQFF | TGTGCCAGCAGCCAAGAAACTAGCGGGAGTTACAATGAGCAGTTCTTC
16 | TRBJ2-3 | TRBD2 | . | TRBV18 | CASSPLKREGTDTQYF | TGTGCCAGCTCACCACTCAAGCGGGAGGGTACAGATACGCAGTATTTT
15 | TRBJ1-1 | TRBD1 | . | TRBV6-5 | CASSPKTGGASEAFF | TGTGCCAGCAGTCCGAAGACAGGGGGCGCTTCTGAAGCTTTCTTT
14 | TRBJ1-3 | . | . | TRBV18 | CASLIANSGNTIYF | TGTGCCAGCTTGATAGCTAACTCTGGAAACACCATATATTTT
13 | TRBJ2-7 | . | . | TRBV7-8 | CASSLARGYEQYF | TGTGCCAGCAGCTTAGCCAGGGGCTACGAGCAGTACTTC
15 | TRBJ2-1 | TRBD2 | . | TRBV9 | CASSVVGGTYNEQFF | TGTGCCAGCAGCGTAGTGGGGGGGACCTACAATGAGCAGTTCTTC
14 | TRBJ2-1 | TRBD2 | . | TRBV6-5 | CASSLVSGINEQFF | TGTGCCAGCAGTTTAGTTAGCGGGATCAATGAGCAGTTCTTC
16 | TRBJ1-4 | . | . | TRBV30 | CAWSSIHGILNEKLFF | TGTGCCTGGAGTTCCATACACGGGATTTTAAATGAAAAACTGTTTTTT
16 | TRBJ2-3 | TRBD2 | once | TRBV15 | CATSDGRGGSTDTQYF | TGTGCCACCAGCGATGGGCGGGGGGGAAGCACAGATACGCAGTATTTT
14 | TRBJ1-2 | TRBD1 | . | TRBV30 | CAWTGTGLNRGYTF | TGTGCCTGGACCGGGACAGGCCTCAATCGGGGCTACACCTTC
13 | TRBJ2-3 | TRBD2 | . | TRBV19 | CASDVGGTDTQYF | TGTGCCAGTGACGTGGGAGGGACAGATACGCAGTATTTT
15 | TRBJ1-1 | TRBD1 | once | TRBV5-1 | CASSSAGTVNTEAFF | TGCGCCAGCAGCTCAGCCGGGACAGTTAACACTGAAGCTTTCTTT
14 | TRBJ1-3 | . | . | TRBV19 | CASRLTGSGNTIYF | TGTGCCAGTAGACTCACAGGGTCTGGAAACACCATATATTTT
13 | TRBJ2-1 | . | . | TRBV27 | CASSFSSGGEQFF | TGTGCCAGCAGTTTCTCTTCGGGTGGGGAGCAGTTCTTC
15 | TRBJ2-7 | TRBD1 | . | TRBV18 | CASSLGQGSPYEQYF | TGTGCCAGCTCACTGGGACAGGGGAGCCCCTACGAGCAGTACTTC
14 | TRBJ1-1 | . | . | TRBV7-2 | CASSVEQGNTEAFF | TGTGCCAGCAGCGTAGAACAGGGGAACACTGAAGCTTTCTTT
12 | TRBJ1-2 | . | once | TRBV6-6 | CASSSGVYGYTF | TGTGCCAGCAGTTCGGGTGTCTATGGCTACACCTTC
14 | TRBJ1-1 | TRBD1 | few | TRBV25-1 | CASSEQGAITEAFF | TGTGCCAGCAGTGAACAGGGGGCTATCACTGAAGCTTTCTTT
11 | TRBJ2-7 | . | . | TRBV29-1 | CSVVVLDEQYF | TGCAGCGTTGTAGTACTAGACGAGCAGTACTTC
11 | TRBJ1-2 | . | . | TRBV20-1 | CSASTDYGYTF | TGCAGTGCTAGCACGGACTATGGCTACACCTTC
15 | TRBJ1-4 | TRBD1 | . | TRBV28 | CASSSQGATNEKLFF | TGTGCCAGCAGTTCACAGGGGGCCACTAATGAAAAACTGTTTTTT
15 | TRBJ2-3 | . | . | TRBV6-4 | CASSDGSGSTDTQYF | TGTGCCAGCAGTGACGGTAGCGGCAGCACAGATACGCAGTATTTT
18 | TRBJ2-3 | TRBD2 | . | TRBV4-1 | CASSQEGLAGEGWDTQYF | TGCGCCAGCAGCCAAGAGGGACTAGCGGGAGAGGGATGGGATACGCAGTATTTT
14 | TRBJ1-5 | TRBD1 | . | TRBV7-2 | CASSPDRGLQPQHF | TGTGCCAGCAGTCCGGACAGGGGACTTCAGCCCCAGCATTTT
14 | TRBJ2-1 | TRBD2 | . | TRBV9 | CASSFSGAGNEQFF | TGTGCCAGCAGCTTTAGCGGGGCGGGCAATGAGCAGTTCTTC
13 | TRBJ1-2 | TRBD1 | . | TRBV6-4 | CASSETGDYGYTF | TGTGCCAGCAGCGAGACAGGGGACTATGGCTACACCTTC
17 | TRBJ2-3 | TRBD2 | . | TRBV4-2 | CASSQTQGTSGTDTQYF | TGTGCCAGCAGCCAAACCCAGGGGACTAGCGGAACAGATACGCAGTATTTT
13 | TRBJ2-2 | . | . | TRBV30 | CAWSGLVSGELFF | TGTGCCTGGAGTGGGCTAGTATCCGGGGAGCTGTTTTTT
15 | TRBJ2-7 | . | . | TRBV7-9 | CASSLYSRDSYEQYF | TGTGCCAGCAGCTTATATTCCAGGGACTCCTACGAGCAGTACTTC
16 | TRBJ2-1 | TRBD2 | . | TRBV25-1 | CASSELGSGVYNEQFF | TGTGCCAGCAGTGAATTAGGTAGCGGGGTTTACAATGAGCAGTTCTTC
16 | TRBJ1-1 | . | . | TRBV20-1 | CSASLPGGRGNTEAFF | TGCAGTGCTAGTCTCCCGGGGGGAAGGGGGAACACTGAAGCTTTCTTT
15 | TRBJ1-2 | TRBD1 | . | TRBV7-2 | CASSLKGGGGDGYTF | TGTGCCAGCAGCTTAAAAGGGGGCGGCGGGGATGGCTACACCTTC